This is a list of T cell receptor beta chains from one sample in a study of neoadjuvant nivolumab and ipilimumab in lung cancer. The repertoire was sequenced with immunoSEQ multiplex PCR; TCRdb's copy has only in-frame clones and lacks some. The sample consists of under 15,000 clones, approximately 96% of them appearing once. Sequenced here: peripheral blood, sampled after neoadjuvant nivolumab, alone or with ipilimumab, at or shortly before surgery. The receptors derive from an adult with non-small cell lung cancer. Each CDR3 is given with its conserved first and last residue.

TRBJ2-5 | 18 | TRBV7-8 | CASSFTVVGQWGQETQYF
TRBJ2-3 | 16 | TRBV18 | CASSPGSGRAADTQYF
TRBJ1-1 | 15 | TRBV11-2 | CASSEIRGQNTEAFF
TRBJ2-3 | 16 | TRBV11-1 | CASSPVMRAGGDTQYF
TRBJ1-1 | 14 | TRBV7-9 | CASSPDTKNTEAFF
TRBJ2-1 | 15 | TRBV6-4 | CASSDSIAGGHEQFF
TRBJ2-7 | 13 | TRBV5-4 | CASSLEEPYEQYF
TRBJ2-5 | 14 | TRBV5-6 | CASSLVGFQETQYF
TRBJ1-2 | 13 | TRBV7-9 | CASSSRGEGGYTF
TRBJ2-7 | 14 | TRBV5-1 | CASSLRDRNYEQYF
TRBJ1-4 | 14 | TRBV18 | CASSVDRSEEKLFF
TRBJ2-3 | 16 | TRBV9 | CASSVALSSGLDTQYF
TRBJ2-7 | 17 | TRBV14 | CASSQERGGTISYEQYF
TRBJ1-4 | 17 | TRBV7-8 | CASSLSIAGAGTEKLFF
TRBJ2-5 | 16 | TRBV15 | CATSRVGRGRGETQYF
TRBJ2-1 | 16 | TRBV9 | CASSVATSGSFNEQFF
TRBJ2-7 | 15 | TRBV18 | CASSPPTSVVGEQYF
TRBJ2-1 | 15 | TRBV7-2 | CASSFSGVLAGEQFF
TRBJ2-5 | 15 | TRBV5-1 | CASSLGPETQETQYF
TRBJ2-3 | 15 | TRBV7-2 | CASSFSGSDADTQYF
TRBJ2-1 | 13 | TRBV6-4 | CASSDAPSNEQFF
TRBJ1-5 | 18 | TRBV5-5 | CASSPGQGARASNQPQHF
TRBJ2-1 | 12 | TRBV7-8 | CASSFPDSIEFF
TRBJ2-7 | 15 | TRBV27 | CASSWVSGAPYEQYF
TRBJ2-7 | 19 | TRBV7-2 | CASSFVIGTSGSYSYEQYF
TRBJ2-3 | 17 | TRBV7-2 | CASSPSNLAGVGGTQYF
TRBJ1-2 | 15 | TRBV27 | CASSTDRVSVNGYTF
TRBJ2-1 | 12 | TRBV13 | CASSIPGNEQFF
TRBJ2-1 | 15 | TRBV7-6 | CASTRTSGEYNEQFF
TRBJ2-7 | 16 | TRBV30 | CAWSSHSGGGSYEQYF
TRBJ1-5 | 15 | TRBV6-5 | CASSPTGFGNQPQHF
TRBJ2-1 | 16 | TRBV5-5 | CASSFSWGIEYNEQFF
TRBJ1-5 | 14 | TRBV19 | CASSYLDSNQPQHF
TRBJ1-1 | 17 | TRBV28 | CASSQPQGAVENTEAFF
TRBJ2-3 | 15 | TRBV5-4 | CASSPGTSGGDTQYF
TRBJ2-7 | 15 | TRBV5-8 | CASSLVQRSSYEQYF
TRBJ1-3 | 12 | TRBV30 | CAWDGGRDTIYF
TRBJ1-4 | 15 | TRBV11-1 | CASSFNRGRGEKLFF
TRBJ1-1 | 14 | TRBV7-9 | CASSPGQLNTEAFF
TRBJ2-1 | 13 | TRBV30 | CAWDSVSYNEQFF
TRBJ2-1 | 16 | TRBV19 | CASKPDLAGGYNEQFF
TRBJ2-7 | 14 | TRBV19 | CASSIWAGEGEQYF
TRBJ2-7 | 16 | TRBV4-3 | CASSQDGDGSSYEQYF
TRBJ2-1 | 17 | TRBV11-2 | CASSIRTSGISYNEQFF
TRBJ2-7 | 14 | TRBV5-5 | CASSSGLASYEQYF
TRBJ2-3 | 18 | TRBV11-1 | CASSLEGLAGNRADTQYF
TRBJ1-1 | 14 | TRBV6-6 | CASSYSRTGTEAFF
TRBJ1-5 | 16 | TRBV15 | CATSRGGTGGNQPQHF